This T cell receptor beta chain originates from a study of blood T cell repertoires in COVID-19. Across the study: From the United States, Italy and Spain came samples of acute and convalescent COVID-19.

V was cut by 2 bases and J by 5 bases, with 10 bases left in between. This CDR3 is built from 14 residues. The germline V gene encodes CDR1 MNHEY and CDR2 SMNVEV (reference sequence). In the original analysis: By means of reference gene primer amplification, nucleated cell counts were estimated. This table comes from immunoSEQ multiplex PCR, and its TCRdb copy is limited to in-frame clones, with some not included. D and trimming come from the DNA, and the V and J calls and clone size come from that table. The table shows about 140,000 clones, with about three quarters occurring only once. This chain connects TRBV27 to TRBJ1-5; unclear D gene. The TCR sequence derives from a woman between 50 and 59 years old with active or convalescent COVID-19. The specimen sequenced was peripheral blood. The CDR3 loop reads CASSLKGGYQPQHF. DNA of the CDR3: TGTGCCAGCAGTTTAAAGGGAGGCTATCAGCCCCAGCATTTT.